These T cell receptor beta chains were read from a single sample in a study of shared clonotypes between healthy human individuals. Generated by immunoSEQ multiplex PCR, the TCRdb table keeps only in-frame clones and is missing some. The sample has fewer than 850,000 clones; approximately 96% are singletons. Sequencing was carried out using naive CD8+ T cells sorted from blood. All receptors come from a man aged 30-40 years in good health. The CDR3 runs from the conserved cysteine through the conserved F or W. D genes are given only for firm matches. Clone sizes are given selectively: once, few, many, or a class where the clone is expanded.

TRBJ2-7 TRBV29-1 . . CSVRTHGEQYF TGCAGCGTGCGGACCCATGGCGAGCAGTACTTC
TRBJ2-7 TRBV5-8 . . CASSVPWGRSGGDYEQYF TGTGCCAGCAGCGTCCCATGGGGTCGGTCGGGGGGCGACTACGAGCAGTACTTC
TRBJ2-7 TRBV4-1 once TRBD1 CASSQEGDRFYEQYF TGCGCCAGCAGCCAAGAGGGGGACAGGTTCTACGAGCAGTACTTC
TRBJ1-5 TRBV28 . . CASSFRGSNQPQHF TGTGCCAGCAGTTTCAGGGGAAGCAATCAGCCCCAGCATTTT
TRBJ2-7 TRBV30 . . CAWSEQGYEQYF TGTGCCTGGAGTGAACAGGGCTACGAGCAGTACTTC
TRBJ2-7 TRBV4-3 . TRBD2 CASSSGPGLAAYEQYF TGCGCCAGCAGCTCCGGGCCGGGACTAGCAGCCTACGAGCAGTACTTC
TRBJ1-1 TRBV29-1 . . CSVAPMNTEAFF TGCAGCGTTGCCCCAATGAACACTGAAGCTTTCTTT
TRBJ1-2 TRBV15 . . CATSRDRGTPIYGYTF TGTGCCACCAGCAGAGATAGGGGGACACCGATCTATGGCTACACCTTC
TRBJ2-7 TRBV29-1 . . CSVRAGFYEQYF TGCAGCGTCCGCGCAGGATTCTACGAGCAGTACTTC
TRBJ2-1 TRBV27 once TRBD2 CASTQGLAPNNEQFF TGTGCCAGTACCCAGGGACTAGCACCCAACAATGAGCAGTTCTTC
TRBJ2-1 TRBV7-6 . . CASSSLAHSISYYNEQFF TGTGCCAGCAGCAGTCTAGCGCATTCTATTTCCTATTACAATGAGCAGTTCTTC
TRBJ2-1 TRBV7-2 . . CASSPGTVPYNEQFF TGTGCCAGCAGCCCCGGGACTGTTCCCTACAATGAGCAGTTCTTC
TRBJ1-5 TRBV4-1 once . CASSPRDAQPQHF TGCGCCAGCAGCCCTAGGGATGCTCAGCCCCAGCATTTT
TRBJ2-3 TRBV7-9 . . CASSLEQGPDTQYF TGTGCCAGCAGCTTAGAGCAGGGGCCAGATACGCAGTATTTT
TRBJ1-1 TRBV19 . TRBD1 CASTLQGGAEAFF TGTGCCAGTACCCTACAGGGGGGTGCTGAAGCTTTCTTT
TRBJ1-5 TRBV6-1 . . CASSGPGGNQPQHF TGTGCCAGCAGTGGTCCGGGAGGTAATCAGCCCCAGCATTTT
TRBJ1-4 TRBV28 . TRBD1 CASSARGTGDEKLFF TGTGCCAGCAGTGCCCGGGGGACAGGGGATGAAAAACTGTTTTTT
TRBJ1-1 TRBV29-1 . . CSVDSGLEAFF TGCAGCGTGGATTCAGGGCTTGAAGCTTTCTTT
TRBJ2-5 TRBV7-9 . . CASSLDRDQETQYF TGTGCCAGCAGCTTAGACAGGGACCAAGAGACCCAGTACTTC
TRBJ2-7 TRBV7-9 . TRBD1 CASSPTGQGNYEQYF TGTGCCAGCAGCCCCACGGGACAGGGTAACTACGAGCAGTACTTC
TRBJ2-2 TRBV9 . TRBD2 CASSLPGTSGSRTGELFF TGTGCCAGCAGCTTACCCGGGACTAGCGGGAGTCGCACCGGGGAGCTGTTTTTT
TRBJ2-2 TRBV11-2 . . CASKPTPGEHTGELFF TGTGCCAGCAAACCCACTCCGGGAGAGCACACCGGGGAGCTGTTTTTT
TRBJ2-7 TRBV4-1 . . CASSRGRIYEQYF TGCGCCAGCAGCCGAGGACGGATCTACGAGCAGTACTTC
TRBJ2-1 TRBV11-2 . . CASSWGPRWDDEQFF TGTGCCAGCAGTTGGGGACCGCGGTGGGACGATGAGCAGTTCTTC
TRBJ2-1 TRBV15 . . CATNYRGDNEQFF TGTGCCACTAATTATAGGGGGGACAATGAGCAGTTCTTC
TRBJ2-7 TRBV4-1 . . CASSQDHGDEQYF TGCGCCAGCAGCCAAGATCACGGGGACGAGCAGTACTTC
TRBJ2-7 TRBV7-9 . . CASSWDGSGSHEQYF TGTGCCAGCAGCTGGGACGGTAGTGGTTCCCACGAGCAGTACTTC
TRBJ2-5 TRBV27 . . CASSHHPVRETQYF TGTGCCAGCAGCCACCATCCCGTTAGAGAGACCCAGTACTTC
TRBJ2-3 TRBV9 . . CASSLEGLGDTQYF TGTGCCAGCAGCTTGGAGGGGTTAGGAGATACGCAGTATTTT
TRBJ2-1 TRBV29-1 . TRBD2 CSVETSGRSVDLEQFF TGCAGCGTGGAGACTAGCGGGAGGTCGGTCGACCTTGAGCAGTTCTTC
TRBJ1-1 TRBV7-8 . . CASGAEVYTEAFF TGTGCCAGCGGGGCAGAAGTATACACTGAAGCTTTCTTT
TRBJ2-1 TRBV5-1 . TRBD2 CASSLEGLAGGTEQFF TGCGCCAGCAGCTTGGAGGGACTAGCGGGAGGCACTGAGCAGTTCTTC
TRBJ2-2 TRBV5-1 . . CASSLAAAPVGGELFF TGCGCCAGCAGCTTGGCGGCCGCCCCGGTCGGCGGGGAGCTGTTTTTT
TRBJ2-1 TRBV29-1 . TRBD2 CSVRTGTSGNNEQFF TGCAGCGTTCGAACCGGGACTAGCGGGAATAATGAGCAGTTCTTC
TRBJ2-1 TRBV29-1 . . CSVEIAAGFDNEQFF TGCAGCGTTGAGATAGCTGCCGGATTCGACAATGAGCAGTTCTTC
TRBJ2-1 TRBV29-1 . . CSVEYGSSYNEQFF TGCAGCGTTGAATACGGGAGCTCCTACAATGAGCAGTTCTTC
TRBJ1-2 TRBV11-2 . . CASSLEQISYGYTF TGTGCCAGCAGCTTAGAACAGATATCCTATGGCTACACCTTC
TRBJ2-7 TRBV4-1 . . CASSHRTGTYEQYF TGCGCCAGCAGCCACCGGACGGGGACCTACGAGCAGTACTTC
TRBJ2-7 TRBV27 . TRBD1 CASSLVPGQGPYEQYF TGTGCCAGCAGTTTAGTTCCGGGACAGGGTCCCTACGAGCAGTACTTC
TRBJ2-2 TRBV11-3 . . CASSQRTDTGELFF TGTGCCAGCAGCCAACGGACAGACACCGGGGAGCTGTTTTTT
TRBJ2-1 TRBV9 . TRBD2 CASSVELAGGYNEQFF TGTGCCAGCAGCGTAGAACTAGCGGGAGGGTACAATGAGCAGTTCTTC
TRBJ2-7 TRBV10-2 . TRBD2 CASSEGGDAYF TGCGCCAGCAGTGAGGGGGGGGATGCGTACTTC
TRBJ2-1 TRBV19 . TRBD2 CASSRGSTPSYNEQFF TGTGCCAGTAGCCGCGGGAGTACCCCCTCCTACAATGAGCAGTTCTTC
TRBJ2-1 TRBV5-6 . . CASSGGVEQFF TGTGCCAGCAGCGGGGGAGTCGAGCAGTTCTTC
TRBJ2-1 TRBV11-2 . . CASSLGRDLSYNEQFF TGTGCCAGCAGCTTAGGAAGGGACCTCTCCTACAATGAGCAGTTCTTC
TRBJ2-7 TRBV7-9 . TRBD2 CASSPGLALGYEQYF TGTGCCAGCAGCCCGGGACTAGCCCTTGGATACGAGCAGTACTTC
TRBJ2-2 TRBV9 . TRBD2 CASTQRDNTGELFF TGTGCCAGCACCCAGCGGGATAACACCGGGGAGCTGTTTTTT
TRBJ2-3 TRBV11-2 . TRBD2 CASGGADTQYF TGTGCCAGCGGGGGGGCAGATACGCAGTATTTT
TRBJ2-2 TRBV7-2 once . CASSFPAADANTGELFF TGTGCCAGCAGCTTCCCCGCGGCCGACGCGAACACCGGGGAGCTGTTTTTT
TRBJ2-3 TRBV5-1 . TRBD2 CASSLVGAGVTDTQYF TGCGCCAGCAGCTTGGTGGGAGCGGGAGTCACAGATACGCAGTATTTT
TRBJ1-2 TRBV28 . TRBD1 CASSLYRGFHGYTF TGTGCCAGCAGTTTATACAGGGGGTTTCACGGCTACACCTTC
TRBJ2-3 TRBV28 . . CASSPALLGRGTDTQYF TGTGCCAGCAGTCCCGCGTTGTTGGGGCGCGGCACAGATACGCAGTATTTT
TRBJ2-7 TRBV7-6 . . CASSLTTYEQYF TGTGCCAGCAGCTTAACAACCTACGAGCAGTACTTC
TRBJ2-7 TRBV7-9 . . CASSAGVSYEQYF TGTGCCAGCAGCGCCGGGGTCAGCTACGAGCAGTACTTC
TRBJ2-2 TRBV29-1 . . CSVDHPNTGELFF TGCAGCGTTGATCACCCGAACACCGGGGAGCTGTTTTTT
TRBJ2-7 TRBV7-9 once TRBD2 CASSFLAGGHYEQYF TGTGCCAGCAGCTTCCTAGCGGGAGGGCATTACGAGCAGTACTTC
TRBJ2-5 TRBV5-4 . TRBD2 CASSDGTSGNQETQYF TGTGCCAGCAGCGATGGGACTAGCGGGAACCAAGAGACCCAGTACTTC
TRBJ2-7 TRBV10-1 . . CASSDSAIRPNYEQYF TGCGCCAGCAGTGATTCGGCCATACGGCCAAACTACGAGCAGTACTTC
TRBJ2-3 TRBV6-5 . . CASSHRLDTQYF TGTGCCAGCAGTCACCGTCTGGATACGCAGTATTTT